The 3 T cell receptor beta chains below come from one sample, sequenced in a study of graft-versus-host responses after intestinal transplantation. The data were produced by immunoSEQ multiplex PCR, yet TCRdb's version contains in-frame clones alone and is incomplete. Of about 54,000 clones in the sample, about 90% were seen once. The sequenced sample was PBMCs, obtained about 93 weeks after intestinal transplant. The source of these receptors is a human patient who received an intestinal transplant, so some T cells may come from the graft donor.

The V call is TRBV5-4, the J call TRBJ2-1; TRBD2 might be the D (5 bases). The CDR3 is 15 residues long. V dropped 7 bases and J dropped 0 bases, with 14 bases sitting between them. Germline V lookup: CDR1 SGHNT, CDR2 YYREEE (reference sequence). DNA of the CDR3: TGTGCCAGCTGGGCGGGTGGGAGCTCCTACAATGAGCAGTTCTTC. This codes for CASWAGGSSYNEQFF.

The J gene is TRBJ2-3, the V gene TRBV15; the match to TRBD2 covers 7 bases. V lost 8 bases and J lost 4; bases outside the gene matches: 9. The CDR3 totals 14 residues. Germline values: CDR1 LNHNV, CDR2 YYDKDF (reference sequence). In nucleotides, the CDR3 is TGTGCCACCGAGGGCGGGGGAGGAGCAGATACGCAGTATTTT. This encodes CATEGGGGADTQYF.

The chain's CDR3 is CASRTDNSNQPQHF. Here the CDR3 DNA reads TGTGCCAGCAGGACGGACAATAGCAATCAGCCCCAGCATTTT. V and J are TRBV5-4 and TRBJ1-5; perhaps TRBD1 as D (5 bases). Germline V lookup: CDR1 SGHNT, CDR2 YYREEE (reference sequence). V shed 5 bases and J shed 0 bases, with 9 bases lying between them. The CDR3 consists of 14 residues.